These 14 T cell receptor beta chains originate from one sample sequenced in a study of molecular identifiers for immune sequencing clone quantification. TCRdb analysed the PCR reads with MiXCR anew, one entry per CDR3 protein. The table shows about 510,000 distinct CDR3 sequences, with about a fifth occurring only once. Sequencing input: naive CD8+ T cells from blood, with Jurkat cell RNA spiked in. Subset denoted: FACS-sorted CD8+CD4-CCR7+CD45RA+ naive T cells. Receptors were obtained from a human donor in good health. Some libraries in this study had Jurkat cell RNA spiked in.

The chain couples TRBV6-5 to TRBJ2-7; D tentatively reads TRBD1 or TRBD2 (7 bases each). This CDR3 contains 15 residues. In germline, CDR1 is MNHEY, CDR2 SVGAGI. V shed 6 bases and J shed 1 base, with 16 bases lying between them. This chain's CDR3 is CASSDRASGSYEQYF. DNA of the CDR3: TGTGCCAGCAGCGACAGGGCTAGCGGTTCCTACGAGCAGTACTTC.

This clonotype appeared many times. CDR3 in amino acids: CASSPAPRSTDTQYF. The CDR3 DNA is TGTGCCAGCAGCCCCGCCCCCCGGAGCACAGATACGCAGTATTTT. The chain uses TRBV7-9 and TRBJ2-3; D uncertain. Germline lookup yields CDR1 SEHNR and CDR2 FQNEAQ (reference sequence). V gave up 5 bases and J gave up 0 bases, with 12 bases separating them. The CDR3 spans 15 residues.

This CDR3 is CASSAIPGQGDNEQFF. DNA of the CDR3: TGTGCCAGCAGCGCGATCCCGGGACAGGGAGACAATGAGCAGTTCTTC. The rearrangement links TRBV11-2 to TRBJ2-1; 9 positions agree with TRBD1. Losses at the gene ends were 5 bases for V and 5 bases for J; bases not matched to a gene: 10. Looked up from germline, CDR1 is SGHAT and CDR2 is FQNNGV. The CDR3 consists of 16 residues.

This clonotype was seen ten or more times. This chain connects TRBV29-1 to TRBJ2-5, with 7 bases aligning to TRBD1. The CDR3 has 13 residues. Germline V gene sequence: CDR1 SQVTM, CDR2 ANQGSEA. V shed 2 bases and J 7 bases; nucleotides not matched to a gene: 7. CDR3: CSVETTGVWTQYF. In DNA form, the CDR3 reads TGCAGCGTTGAAACAACAGGGGTTTGGACCCAGTACTTC.

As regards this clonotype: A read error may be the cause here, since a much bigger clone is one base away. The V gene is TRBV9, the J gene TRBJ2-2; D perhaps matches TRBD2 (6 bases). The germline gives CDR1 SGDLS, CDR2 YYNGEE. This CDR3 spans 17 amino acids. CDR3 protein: CASSVGKDHANTGGLFF. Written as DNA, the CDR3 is TGTGCCAGCAGCGTTGGGAAAGATCACGCGAACACCGGGGGGCTGTTTTTT.

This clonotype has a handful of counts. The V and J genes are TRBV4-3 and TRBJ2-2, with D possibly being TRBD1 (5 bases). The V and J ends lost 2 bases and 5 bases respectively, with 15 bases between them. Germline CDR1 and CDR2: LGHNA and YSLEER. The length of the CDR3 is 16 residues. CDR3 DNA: TGCGCCAGCAGCCAAAAGACAGTGTTGAAGACCGGGGAGCTGTTTTTT. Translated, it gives CASSQKTVLKTGELFF.

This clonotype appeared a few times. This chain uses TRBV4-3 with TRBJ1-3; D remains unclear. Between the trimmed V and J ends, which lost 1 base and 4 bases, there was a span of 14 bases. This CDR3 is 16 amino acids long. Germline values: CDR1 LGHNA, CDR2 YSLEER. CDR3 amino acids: CASSQARRGPGNTIYF. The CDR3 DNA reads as TGCGCCAGCAGCCAAGCACGACGGGGTCCCGGAAACACCATATATTTT.

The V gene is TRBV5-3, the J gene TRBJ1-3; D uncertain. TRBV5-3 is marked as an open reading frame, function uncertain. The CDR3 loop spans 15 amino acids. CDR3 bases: TGTGACAGCAGTAAAACACCCGACCCTGGAAACACCATATATTTT. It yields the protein CDSSKTPDPGNTIYF.

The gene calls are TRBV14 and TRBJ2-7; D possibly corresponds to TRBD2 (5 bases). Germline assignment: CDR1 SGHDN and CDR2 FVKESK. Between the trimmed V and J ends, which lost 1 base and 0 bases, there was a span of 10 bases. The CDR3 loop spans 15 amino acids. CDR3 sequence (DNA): TGTGCCAGCAGCCAAGCCCTACTAGGCTCCTACGAGCAGTACTTC. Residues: CASSQALLGSYEQYF.

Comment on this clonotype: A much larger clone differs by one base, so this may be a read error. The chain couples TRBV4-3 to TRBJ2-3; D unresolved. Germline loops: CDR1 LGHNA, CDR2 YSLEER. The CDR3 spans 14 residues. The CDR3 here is CASGQDTDTDTQYF. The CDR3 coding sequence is TGCGCCAGCGGCCAAGACACAGACACAGATACGCAGTATTTT.

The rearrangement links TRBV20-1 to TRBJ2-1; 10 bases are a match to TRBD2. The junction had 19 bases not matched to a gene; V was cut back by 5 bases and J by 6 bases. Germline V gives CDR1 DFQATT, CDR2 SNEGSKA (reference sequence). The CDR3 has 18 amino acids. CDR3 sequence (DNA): TGCAGTGCTCAAAATCGTCGGGCTAGCGGGAGATTAGGCAATGAGCAGTTCTTC. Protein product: CSAQNRRASGRLGNEQFF.

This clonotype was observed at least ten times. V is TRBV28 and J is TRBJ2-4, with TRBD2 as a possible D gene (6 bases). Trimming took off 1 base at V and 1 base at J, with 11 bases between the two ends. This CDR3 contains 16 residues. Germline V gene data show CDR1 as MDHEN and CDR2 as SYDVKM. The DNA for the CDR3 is TGTGCCAGCAGTTTATTTTCGCTAGCGGCCAAAAACATTCAGTACTTC. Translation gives CASSLFSLAAKNIQYF. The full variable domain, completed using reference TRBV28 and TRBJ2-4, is DVKVTQSSRYLVKRTGEKVFLECVQDMDHENMFWYRQDPGLGLRLIYFSYDVKMKEKGDIPEGYSVSREKKERFSLILESASTNQTSMYLCASSLFSLAAKNIQYFGAGTRLSVL.

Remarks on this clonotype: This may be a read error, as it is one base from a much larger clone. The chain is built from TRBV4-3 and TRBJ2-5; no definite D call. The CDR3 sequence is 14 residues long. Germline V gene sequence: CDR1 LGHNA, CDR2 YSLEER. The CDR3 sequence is CVSSQSIVKETQYF. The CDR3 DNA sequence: TGCGTCAGCAGCCAATCAATAGTAAAAGAGACCCAGTACTTC.

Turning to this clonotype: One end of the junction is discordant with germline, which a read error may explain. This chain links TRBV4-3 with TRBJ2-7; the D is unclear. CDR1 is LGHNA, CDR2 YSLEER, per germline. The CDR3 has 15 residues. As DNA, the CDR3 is TGCGCCAGCGGCCAAGAACGTCCGGGTTCTTACGAGCAGTACTTC. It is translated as CASGQERPGSYEQYF.